The TCR beta chain described here comes from a study of siplizumab effects on memory and regulatory T cells. Germline V gene sequence: CDR1 SEHNR, CDR2 FQNEAQ (reference sequence). V lost 4 bases, J lost 2 bases, and 15 bases lay in between. The CDR3 contains 15 residues. Each sample had roughly 10^5 TCR templates assayed. Profiling relied on immunoSEQ multiplex PCR, and the TCRdb table lists in-frame clones only, not all of them. Of some 46,000 clones listed, roughly 92% were seen once; the top ten hold roughly a sixth. General study findings and limits: Alloreactive sequences from unstimulated CD4+ memory cells fell significantly with siplizumab. Relative to controls at roughly 26%, mappable alloreactive CD4+ clones exhibited a mean Treg-derived proportion of approximately 70% with siplizumab.

This clone was seen just once. What it binds is unknown. This chain connects TRBV7-9 to TRBJ2-7, with D possibly matching TRBD1 (6 bases). The sequenced material came from CD8+ T cells sorted from blood. This TCR derives from a human donor in good health. CDR3 coding DNA: TGTGCCAGCAGCTCATCCGGGACACTTGCCTACGAGCAGTACTTC. It is translated as CASSSSGTLAYEQYF.